One TCR beta chain is described in this entry. These data originate in a study of blood T cell repertoires in COVID-19. Study-level information: Sites in the United States, Italy and Spain provided acute and convalescent COVID-19 samples. From T cells, B-cell-depleted T cells, or PBMCs came the material, which was cDNA or gDNA.

The authors' processing: Reference gene primers were amplified, and this amplification served to estimate nucleated cell counts. Method: immunoSEQ multiplex PCR; TCRdb's copy keeps in-frame clones and lacks some. V and J calls and clone size come straight from that table; D and trimming were deduced from the DNA. The table has approximately 110,000 clones, 85% to 90% seen once. This sequence was found in a woman in her forties or fifties with active or convalescent COVID-19. The specimen sequenced was peripheral blood.

The CDR3 nucleotides are TGTGCCAGTAGTATAGAGGGACTAGCGGGCGACACCGGGGAGCTGTTTTTT. Amino acid sequence: CASSIEGLAGDTGELFF. This rearrangement joins TRBV19 to TRBJ2-2; 12 positions match TRBD2. This CDR3 comprises 17 residues. Trimming took 0 bases from V and 3 from J; bases not matched to a gene: 2. The V gene's germline CDR1 is LNHDA and CDR2 SQIVND (reference sequence).